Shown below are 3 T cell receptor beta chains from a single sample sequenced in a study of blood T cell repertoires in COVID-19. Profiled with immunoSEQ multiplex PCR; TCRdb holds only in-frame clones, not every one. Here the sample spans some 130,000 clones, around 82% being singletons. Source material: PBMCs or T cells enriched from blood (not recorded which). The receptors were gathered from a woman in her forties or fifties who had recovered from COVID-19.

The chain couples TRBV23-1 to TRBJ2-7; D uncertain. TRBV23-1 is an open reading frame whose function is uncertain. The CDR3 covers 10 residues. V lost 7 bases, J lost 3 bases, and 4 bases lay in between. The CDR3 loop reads CASINYEQYV. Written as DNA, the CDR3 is TGCGCCAGCATCAACTACGAGCAGTACGTC.

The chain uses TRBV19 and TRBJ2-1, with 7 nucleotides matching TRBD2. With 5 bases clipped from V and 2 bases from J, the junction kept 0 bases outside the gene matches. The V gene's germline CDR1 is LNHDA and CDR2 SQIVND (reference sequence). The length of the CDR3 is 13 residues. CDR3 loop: CASSGGAYNEQFF. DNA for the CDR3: TGTGCCAGTAGTGGGGGGGCCTACAATGAGCAGTTCTTC.

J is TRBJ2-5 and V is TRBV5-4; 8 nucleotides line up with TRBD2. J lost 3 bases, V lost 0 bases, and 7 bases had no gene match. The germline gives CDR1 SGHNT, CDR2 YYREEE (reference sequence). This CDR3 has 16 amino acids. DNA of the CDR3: TGTGCCAGCAGCTTGGCCTGGCGGGGGGAAAAAGAGACCCAGTACTTC. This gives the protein CASSLAWRGEKETQYF. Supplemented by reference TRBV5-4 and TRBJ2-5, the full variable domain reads ETGVTQSPTHLIKTRGQQVTLRCSSQSGHNTVSWYQQALGQGPQFIFQYYREEENGRGNFPPRFSGLQFPNYSSELNVNALELDDSALYLCASSLAWRGEKETQYFGPGTRLLVL.